Detailed here is one T cell receptor (beta chain). The clone's antigen remains unknown. One base away there is no much larger clone; base qualities are not given. Library prep was done by 5' RACE. The data were produced on an Illumina MiSeq. The raw public data were reprocessed by TCRdb itself: fastp quality trimming at Q25, MiXCR clonotype calling, in-frame beta chains only. Duplicate CDR3 protein sequences are folded into a single record with the most common DNA and genes. The sample table shows tens of thousands of distinct CDR3 sequences, and over 15% are seen once. The top ten clonotypes cover about 1.3% of the sample. The CDR3, cysteine through phenylalanine, is 16 amino acids long. Only CDR3 DNA remains: 48 bases, in frame from the first base. The germline V gene supplies CDR1 SGHAT and CDR2 FQNNGV. Compared with germline, V lacks 5 bases and J lacks 0 bases; bases without a gene match: 7. This sample is part of a study of HIV-infected patients and healthy controls (dated by TCRdb to the mid-2010s).

The chain couples TRBV11-2 to TRBJ2-3; 8 bases in the junction line up with TRBD1. The source material was CD4+ T cells from blood. The receptor was derived from a human donor in good health. This receptor carries the CDR3 CASSPGQGTSTDTQYF. The DNA sequence follows: TGTGCCAGCAGCCCCGGACAGGGCACTAGCACAGATACGCAGTATTTT.